These 6 T cell receptor beta chains originate from one sample sequenced in a study of cytomegalovirus exposure and HLA in healthy donors. PCR involved 60 Vbeta and 13 Jbeta primers. Here immunoSEQ multiplex PCR was the method, and the copy in TCRdb shows in-frame clones only, minus some. This sample has about 180,000 clones; more than 75% occur once, and the top ten carry 1.5%. The sequenced material came from PBMCs. These receptors were taken from a man in his forties or fifties in good health and CMV-seronegative.

The chain has TRBV10-3 and TRBJ2-1; a possible D gene is TRBD2 (5 bases). The length of the CDR3 is 13 residues. From germline, CDR1 is ENHRY and CDR2 SYGVKD. V shed 2 bases and J shed 11 bases, with 13 bases lying between them. The CDR3 is CAISEDQDSQQFF. DNA of the CDR3: TGTGCCATCAGTGAGGATCAGGACTCCCAGCAGTTCTTC.

The chain is built from TRBV7-2 and TRBJ1-1; D gene uncertain. Trimming shortened V by 3 bases and J by 0 bases, and 8 bases separated the two germline ends. Germline assignment: CDR1 SGHTA and CDR2 FQGNSA. This CDR3 spans 14 amino acids. CDR3 residues: CASSFLLLNTEAFF. The CDR3 DNA sequence: TGTGCCAGCAGCTTTCTCCTTTTGAACACTGAAGCTTTCTTT.

The genes are TRBV28 and TRBJ2-1; the D gene is possibly TRBD1 (6 bases). Germline CDR1 MDHEN, CDR2 SYDVKM. Trimming took off 7 bases at V and 11 bases at J, with 15 bases between the two ends. This CDR3 is 12 amino acids long. The CDR3 region is CASTSPGQKQFF. The CDR3 nucleotides read TGTGCCAGCACCTCCCCCGGACAGAAGCAGTTCTTC.

The chain uses TRBV19 and TRBJ2-7; TRBD1 agrees at 9 bases. The V gene end was trimmed by 6 bases and the J gene end by 0 bases; junction bases not matched to a gene: 6. Per the germline V gene, CDR1 is LNHDA and CDR2 is SQIVND (reference sequence). The CDR3 covers 15 residues. CDR3 sequence (DNA): TGTGCCAGTAGGTCGGGACAGGGTAGCTCCTACGAGCAGTACTTC. Translating gives CASRSGQGSSYEQYF.

This clone was counted a few times. V and J are TRBV11-2 and TRBJ2-1; D is possibly TRBD2 (6 bases). The germline gives CDR1 SGHAT, CDR2 FQNNGV. V was pared by 4 bases and J by 5 bases, with 12 bases between. The CDR3 is 14 amino acids. For the CDR3, the DNA is TGTGCCAGCAGCTCAAGACTAGTCAACAATGAGCAGTTCTTC. This gives the protein CASSSRLVNNEQFF.

The chain is built from TRBV5-8 and TRBJ1-3; 7 positions agree with TRBD1. This CDR3 is built from 15 residues. With 2 bases clipped from V and 4 bases from J, the junction kept 6 bases outside the gene matches. Germline CDR1 SGHTS, CDR2 YDEGEE. The CDR3: CASSFYRGAGNTIYF. For the CDR3, the DNA is TGTGCCAGCAGCTTCTACAGGGGTGCAGGAAACACCATATATTTT.